The rows below give T cell receptor beta chains drawn from one sample of a study of T-cell memory formation after mild COVID-19. In TCRdb, the 5' RACE reads were re-called with MiXCR into one record per CDR3 protein. The table lists roughly 280,000 distinct CDR3 sequences, less than 9.5% of them singletons. Sequences were obtained from PBMCs or a T cell subset sorted from them (not recorded which). The receptors derive from a man between 18 and 35 years old who had mild COVID-19 (a few samples of this study predate the infection). Cell type and time point are not known. The CDR3 runs from the conserved cysteine through the conserved F or W. Fields, in order: clone size, V gene, CDR3 protein. Rows may omit the clone size; those that give it use once, few, many or a size class.

many TRBV7-2 CASSPRLAGAGETQYF
few TRBV7-3 CASSLGPPEGIEQFF
few TRBV7-2 CASSLVGRPHEQFF
few TRBV5-1 CASSLGRPGTNEKLFF
. TRBV18 CASSPEVRETQYF
. TRBV18 CATRGENSEKLFF
. TRBV4-1 CASSQGHGDTQYF
few TRBV12-3/TRBV12-4 CASSHTSYNEQFF
. TRBV19 CASRPDRNSNQPQHF
few TRBV5-1 CASSDGGGGSNQPQHF
. TRBV12-3/TRBV12-4 CASSQDSSWDEQFF
. TRBV20-1 CSAREVRGSYEQYF
few TRBV6-2/TRBV6-3 CASRRGYGYTF
many TRBV6-5 CASSRDSSDTEAFF
few TRBV6-2/TRBV6-3 CASSRGLATTGELFF
. TRBV20-1 CSAATGLNEQFF
few TRBV20-1 CSARPLDSFYGYTF
. TRBV15 CATRPGRRGTDTQYF
. TRBV27 CASRGPPHYGYTF
. TRBV5-1 CASVGDGALGELFF
few TRBV6-5 CASSDPGDTSYEQYF
few TRBV14 CASSLRTGGFYNEQFF
. TRBV6-5 CASRQTSLDEQYF
. TRBV3-2 CANPDRYNPPGTGELFF
. TRBV10-3 CAISYLEGATEAFF
few TRBV6-2/TRBV6-3 CASSYPQAPQHF
. TRBV6-5 CASSPLGAGFFGNTIYF
few TRBV4-3 CASSQEGLASEQFF
. TRBV7-6 CASSPRAGSSYNSPLHF
. TRBV9 CASSKSQTGEEKLFF
few TRBV6-5 CASSPMLNFGGYTF
few TRBV6-5 CASSYSERNTEAFF
. TRBV4-3 CASSREFSGDGNTIYF
once TRBV7-9 CASSAGLAGGRETQYF
few TRBV20-1 CSLQGDTGELFF
. TRBV28 CASSLGCSGANVLTF
few TRBV29-1 CTTTGYSYNEQFF
. TRBV5-1 CASAKALAGNTDTQYF
few TRBV4-1 CASSKVRREKLFF
many TRBV12-3/TRBV12-4 CASSSENTNQPQHF
. TRBV6-5 CASSPGTRSSYNEQFF
. TRBV11-2 CASSTRAQNRYNEQFF
few TRBV29-1 CSVESGEQYF
few TRBV27 CATGVRGLSYEQYF
few TRBV5-6 CASSVRDRGVYGYTF
many TRBV5-1 CASSGQGAAYNEQFF